Listed here is a single T cell receptor (beta chain). The length of the CDR3 is 15 residues. V lost 2 bases and J 3 bases, leaving 12 bases between the germline ends. Germline V gene sequence: CDR1 SGHDT, CDR2 YYEEEE. This sample stems from a study of blood T cell repertoires in COVID-19. The overall study: Some COVID-19 samples were acute and others convalescent; all came from the United States, Italy and Spain.

Some clones are missing from TCRdb's copy, which holds only in-frame ones; the method was immunoSEQ multiplex PCR. This table has about 210,000 clones, 65% to 85% appearing once. The chain joins TRBV5-6 to TRBJ2-1, with TRBD2 as a possible D gene (6 bases). The sequence was obtained from a woman aged 45 to 65 with acute or convalescent COVID-19. The sequenced material came from peripheral blood. The DNA for the CDR3 is TGTGCCAGCAGCTTTGGGGCTAGCGACTACAATGAGCAGTTCTTC. This translates into CASSFGASDYNEQFF.